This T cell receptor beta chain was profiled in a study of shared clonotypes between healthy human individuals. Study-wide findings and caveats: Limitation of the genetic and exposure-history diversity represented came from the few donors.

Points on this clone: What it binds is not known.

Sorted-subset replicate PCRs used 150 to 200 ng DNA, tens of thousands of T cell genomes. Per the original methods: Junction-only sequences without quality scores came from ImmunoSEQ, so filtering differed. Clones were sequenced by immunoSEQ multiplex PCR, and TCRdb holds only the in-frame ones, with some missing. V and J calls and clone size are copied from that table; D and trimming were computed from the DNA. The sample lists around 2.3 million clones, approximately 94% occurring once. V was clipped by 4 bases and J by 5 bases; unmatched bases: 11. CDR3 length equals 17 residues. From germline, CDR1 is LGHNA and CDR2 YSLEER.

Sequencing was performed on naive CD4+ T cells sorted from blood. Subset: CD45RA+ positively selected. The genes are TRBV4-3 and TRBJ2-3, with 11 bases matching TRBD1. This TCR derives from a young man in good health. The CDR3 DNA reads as TGCGCCAGCAGCCTAGAAGTAGGGACAGGGGGGATAGATACGCAGTATTTT. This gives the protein CASSLEVGTGGIDTQYF.